Listed here are 21 T cell receptor beta chains from one sample, sequenced in a study of T cells in Graves' hyperthyroidism and ophthalmopathy (dated by TCRdb to 2018 to 2020). The method behind the library was multiplex PCR. Sequencing used an Illumina HiSeq 2000. TCR beta CDR3 regions were amplified from RNA transcripts. The first round of RT-PCR for the TCR CDR3 was performed with the HTBI primer set and the Qiagen OneStep RT-PCR kit. TCRdb applied fastp at Q25 and MiXCR to the public reads, then kept only in-frame beta chains. Duplicate CDR3 protein sequences are folded into a single record with the most common DNA and genes. The table for this sample lists some 360,000 distinct CDR3 sequences; approximately 13% of them were counted only once. 9.5% to 11% of the sample is held by the ten biggest clonotypes. The source material was blood. Every receptor here comes from a woman in her sixties with Graves' hyperthyroidism.

This clonotype was observed at least ten times. This chain links TRBV28 with TRBJ2-2; no clear D gene. Looked up from germline, CDR1 is MDHEN and CDR2 is SYDVKM. The CDR3 contains 15 residues. Trimming left V 7 bases short and J 4 bases short, with 16 bases between. The CDR3, as DNA: TGTGCCAGCAAATCCGGGTTGTATGGCACCGGGGAGCTGTTTTTT. Amino acid sequence: CASKSGLYGTGELFF.

This clonotype was recorded many times. This chain joins TRBV3-1 and TRBJ2-5; weak D call: TRBD2 (6 bases). The CDR3 extends over 18 amino acids. Trimming cost V 3 bases and J 4 bases, with 24 bases left between them. Germline CDR1 reads LGHDT; CDR2 reads YNNKEL (reference sequence). The DNA for the CDR3 is TGTGCCAGCAGCCAGGACGCCGTAGCGGTTAGTAATGGAGAGACCCAGTACTTC. It is translated as CASSQDAVAVSNGETQYF.

This clonotype was seen many times. This chain links TRBV12-3 or TRBV12-4 with TRBJ2-5; 8 positions match TRBD1. The CDR3 sequence is 14 residues long. Trimming at V came to 1 base and at J to 2 bases, leaving 0 bases not matched to a gene. The chain's CDR3 is CASSLDRGQETQYF. The DNA for the CDR3 is TGTGCCAGCAGTTTAGACAGGGGGCAAGAGACCCAGTACTTC.

V usage is TRBV6-1 and J usage is TRBJ2-7; D unclear. The CDR3 is made up of 11 amino acids. V was pared by 2 bases and J by 9 bases, with 8 bases between. CDR1 and CDR2 (germline): MNHNS, SASEGT. The CDR3 DNA follows: TGTGCCAGCAGTGAAAGAGCTCGGCAGTACTTC. Translating gives CASSERARQYF.

This clonotype was found many times. The chain carries TRBV20-1 and TRBJ1-1, with TRBD1 matching 7 bases. Germline V gives CDR1 DFQATT, CDR2 SNEGSKA (reference sequence). Trimming at V came to 3 bases and at J to 0 bases, leaving 10 bases not matched to a gene. There are 16 residues in the CDR3. CDR3 in amino acids: CSASPRQGVMNTEAFF. CDR3 DNA: TGCAGTGCTAGCCCCAGACAGGGTGTGATGAACACTGAAGCTTTCTTT.

This clonotype was found many times. V and J are TRBV12-3 or TRBV12-4 and TRBJ2-3; 7 bases fit TRBD1. The CDR3 is 14 residues long. V shed 5 bases, J shed 1 base, and the junction held 3 bases outside the gene matches. In DNA form, the CDR3 reads TGTGCCAGCAGTCGAGGGACAGGCACAGATACGCAGTATTTT. Translation gives CASSRGTGTDTQYF.

V usage is TRBV6-1 and J usage is TRBJ2-7; D gene uncertain. V lost 0 bases to trimming and J lost 3 bases, with 12 bases between them. The CDR3 runs 15 residues. CDR1 is MNHNS and CDR2 is SASEGT in the germline V gene. CDR3 coding DNA: TGTGCCAGCAGTGAAGCGCTGACCACCTACTACGAGCAGTACTTC. Translated, it gives CASSEALTTYYEQYF.

This chain links TRBV6-9 with TRBJ2-7; 9 nucleotides line up with TRBD1. The germline gives CDR1 MNHGY, CDR2 SVAAGI. V lost 2 bases and J lost 0; bases outside the gene matches: 11. The length of the CDR3 is 18 residues. CDR3 residues: CASSYLPPGQGNSYEQYF. The DNA of the CDR3 is TGTGCCAGCAGTTATCTCCCTCCGGGACAGGGTAACTCCTACGAGCAGTACTTC.

This clonotype was detected ten times or more. The chain has TRBV7-8 and TRBJ2-3, with D perhaps matching TRBD1 (6 bases). Deletions cut 5 bases from V and 2 bases from J, with 17 bases between. The CDR3 is 16 amino acids. Germline V gene sequence: CDR1 SGHVS, CDR2 FQNEAQ. The CDR3 bases are TGTGCCAGCAGCCCCCGGGACACCGCTTACACAGATACGCAGTATTTT. This encodes CASSPRDTAYTDTQYF.

In this sample, this clonotype turned up a few times. The V gene is TRBV6-1, the J gene TRBJ2-1; D perhaps matches TRBD2 (5 bases). The CDR3 sequence is 16 residues long. V lost 6 bases to trimming and J lost 5 bases, with 20 bases between them. In germline, CDR1 is MNHNS, CDR2 SASEGT. CDR3 loop: CASRPPLLGKNNEQFF. The CDR3 DNA reads TGTGCCAGCAGACCCCCCTTACTAGGCAAGAACAATGAGCAGTTCTTC.

The CDR3 DNA reads TGTGCCAGCTCACCAACAAGAAGCAACACCGGGGAGCTGTTTTTT. It yields the protein CASSPTRSNTGELFF. The chain employs TRBV18 and TRBJ2-2; D gene uncertain. This CDR3 comprises 15 residues. Germline V gene lookup returns CDR1 KGHSH and CDR2 LQKENI. V lost 2 bases, J lost 2 bases, and 9 bases lay in between.

This clonotype was counted at least ten times. This rearrangement joins TRBV24-1 to TRBJ2-3; 10 positions agree with TRBD2. Germline V CDR1 and CDR2: KGHDR, SFDVKD. The CDR3 extends over 14 amino acids. The V gene end was trimmed by 4 bases and the J gene end by 9 bases; junction bases not matched to a gene: 6. CDR3 sequence reads: CATSESGTSDTQYF. Written as DNA, the CDR3 is TGTGCCACCAGTGAGAGTGGGACTAGCGACACGCAGTATTTT.

The V and J genes are TRBV19 and TRBJ2-5; 9 bases are a match to TRBD2. The CDR3 is 16 amino acids. V shed 7 bases and J 4 bases; nucleotides not matched to a gene: 13. Germline CDR1 and CDR2: LNHDA and SQIVND (reference sequence). This CDR3 is CASKPHAGGKAETQYF. CDR3 sequence (DNA): TGTGCCAGTAAACCACATGCGGGGGGGAAGGCAGAGACCCAGTACTTC.

This clonotype was seen many times. V is TRBV3-1 and J is TRBJ1-5; D might be TRBD1 (5 bases). Trimming pared 0 bases from V and 5 bases from J, leaving 11 bases between. CDR3 size: 15 residues. CDR1 is LGHDT and CDR2 is YNNKEL in the germline V gene (reference sequence). The CDR3 sequence is CASSQDPMGDQPQHF. In nucleotides, the CDR3 is TGTGCCAGCAGCCAAGATCCAATGGGGGATCAGCCCCAGCATTTT.

Many counts were recorded for this clonotype. The CDR3 here is CASSLFMNTEAFF. DNA for the CDR3: TGTGCCAGCAGTTTATTCATGAACACTGAAGCTTTCTTT. The rearrangement uses TRBV28 and TRBJ1-1; D remains unclear. There are 13 residues in the CDR3. With 1 base removed from V and 0 bases from J, the gap between germline ends came to 3 bases. Germline V gene lookup returns CDR1 MDHEN and CDR2 SYDVKM. Full variable domain (outside the CDR3, taken from reference TRBV28 and TRBJ1-1): DVKVTQSSRYLVKRTGEKVFLECVQDMDHENMFWYRQDPGLGLRLIYFSYDVKMKEKGDIPEGYSVSREKKERFSLILESASTNQTSMYLCASSLFMNTEAFFGQGTRLTVV.

This clonotype was recorded at least ten times. The V and J genes are TRBV18 and TRBJ2-2; the D is unclear. CDR1 is KGHSH, CDR2 LQKENI, per germline. There are 13 residues in the CDR3. Trimming removed 3 bases at V and 3 bases at J, with 5 bases between. The CDR3 DNA sequence: TGTGCCAGCTCACCTTCCCACACCGGGGAGCTGTTTTTT. Its translation is CASSPSHTGELFF.

This clonotype was seen only a few times. The chain couples TRBV25-1 to TRBJ1-2; 11 bases line up with TRBD1. The J segment lost 6 bases and the V segment lost 3 bases, leaving 6 bases of the junction unmatched. CDR3 length equals 15 residues. Germline V CDR1 and CDR2: MGHDK, SYGVNS. The CDR3 region is CASSDPGTGGNGYTF. The CDR3 DNA reads TGTGCCAGCAGTGATCCCGGGACAGGGGGAAATGGCTACACCTTC.

In this sample, this clonotype turned up many times. The chain has TRBV2 and TRBJ1-2; D unclear. Trimming left V 6 bases short and J 3 bases short, with 11 bases between. CDR3 length: 13 amino acids. Germline V gene data show CDR1 as SNHLY and CDR2 as FYNNEI. In DNA, the CDR3 is TGTGCCAGCAGCGGTCGCAGGCACTATGGCTACACCTTC. As protein: CASSGRRHYGYTF.

This clonotype was recorded at least ten times. This rearrangement joins TRBV20-1 to TRBJ2-3, with TRBD2 matching 13 bases. CDR1 DFQATT and CDR2 SNEGSKA come from the germline V gene (reference sequence). This CDR3 is built from 16 residues. DNA of the CDR3: TGCTCCGGGACTAGCGGGAATATATTTGGCACAGATACGCAGTATTTT. Translation gives CSGTSGNIFGTDTQYF.

This clonotype was recorded at least ten times. The chain has TRBV18 and TRBJ2-7; 7 bases are a match to TRBD1. The length of the CDR3 is 13 residues. Germline V gene sequence: CDR1 KGHSH, CDR2 LQKENI. V was pared by 4 bases and J by 5 bases, with 5 bases of the junction left unmatched. CDR3 bases: TGTGCCAGCTCACAGAGCCAGGGGGACGAGCAGTACTTC. It is translated as CASSQSQGDEQYF.

This clonotype was recorded at least ten times. The chain couples TRBV7-3 to TRBJ2-3; D gene unclear. The V end lost 5 bases, the J end lost 6 bases, and 12 bases lay between the germline ends. CDR1 and CDR2 from the germline V gene are SGHTA and FQGTGA. The CDR3 is 13 residues long. This CDR3 reads CASSPGPTDTQYF. The CDR3 DNA is TGTGCCAGCAGCCCCGGCCCCACGGATACGCAGTATTTT.